The next 28 T cell receptor beta chains were all read from a single sample in a study of control samples from healthy donors and cancer patients. TCRdb's copy holds only in-frame clones and misses some; the assay was immunoSEQ multiplex PCR. Of 74,000 or so clones listed, about 88% are singletons. Sequenced material: blood. The receptors derive from a man aged 50 to 59 in good health.

CDR3 DNA: TGTGCCAGCAGCTTGGCAGCGGGGGAATACAATGAGCAGTTCTTC. Protein product: CASSLAAGEYNEQFF. The J gene is TRBJ2-1, the V gene TRBV5-4; 8 positions match TRBD2. With 0 bases clipped from V and 4 bases from J, the junction kept 3 bases outside the gene matches. CDR3 length: 15 residues. Germline CDR1 and CDR2: SGHNT and YYREEE (reference sequence).

This clone was counted a single time. The V gene is TRBV3-1 (or the pseudogene TRBV3-2), the J gene TRBJ2-7; TRBD1 aligns across 7 bases. Losses at the gene ends were 4 bases for V and 1 base for J; bases not matched to a gene: 16. Germline V gene data show CDR1 as LGHDT and CDR2 as YNNKEL (reference sequence). CDR3 length: 18 residues. This CDR3 reads CASSPTALNRGYSYEQYF. CDR3 sequence (DNA): TGTGCCAGCAGCCCCACGGCCCTCAACAGGGGTTATTCCTACGAGCAGTACTTC.

The rearrangement uses TRBV6-6 and TRBJ2-6, with D possibly being TRBD2 (6 bases). Between the trimmed V and J ends, which lost 8 bases and 2 bases, there was a span of 16 bases. The CDR3 covers 16 residues. The germline V gene encodes CDR1 MNHNY and CDR2 SVGAGI (reference sequence). CDR3 in amino acids: CASVGTRTAGANVLTF. In DNA form, the CDR3 reads TGTGCCAGCGTTGGGACTCGGACTGCTGGGGCCAACGTCCTGACTTTC.

The rearrangement joins TRBV10-2 to TRBJ2-5; D may be TRBD1 (6 bases). Germline lookup yields CDR1 WSHSY and CDR2 SAAADI. This CDR3 comprises 14 residues. V lost 6 bases, J lost 1 base, and 12 bases lay in between. The CDR3: CASSTGQFQETQYF. The CDR3 DNA reads as TGCGCCAGCAGCACAGGGCAATTCCAAGAGACCCAGTACTTC.

The J gene is TRBJ1-3, the V gene TRBV2; D may be TRBD1 (5 bases). Trimming shortened V by 8 bases and J by 0 bases, and 14 bases separated the two germline ends. Germline values: CDR1 SNHLY, CDR2 FYNNEI. The CDR3 is made up of 15 amino acids. In DNA, the CDR3 is TGTGCCAGCGAGACAGCTCAGAGCTCTGGAAACACCATATATTTT. Translating gives CASETAQSSGNTIYF.

The chain uses TRBV11-3 and TRBJ1-1; D unclear. The CDR3 has 13 residues. CDR1 is SGHNT, CDR2 YENEEA, per germline. V gave up 3 bases and J gave up 8 bases, with 13 bases separating them. The CDR3 protein is CASSFSGREEAFF. The CDR3 DNA sequence: TGTGCCAGCAGCTTCTCTGGCCGGGAAGAAGCTTTCTTT.

V and J are TRBV3-1 (or the pseudogene TRBV3-2) and TRBJ1-2, with 9 bases aligning to TRBD1. This CDR3 comprises 17 residues. Germline loops: CDR1 LGHDT, CDR2 YNNKEL (reference sequence). J was trimmed by 2 bases and V by 4 bases; bases with no gene match: 11. CDR3 loop: CASSPGGTGGANYGYTF. CDR3 nucleotide sequence: TGTGCCAGCAGCCCTGGGGGAACAGGGGGCGCGAACTATGGCTACACCTTC.

The rearrangement uses TRBV5-4 and TRBJ1-2; TRBD1 might be the D (6 bases). The germline CDR1 and CDR2 sequences are SGHNT and YYREEE (reference sequence). The V end lost 2 bases, the J end lost 4 bases, and 15 bases lay between the germline ends. The CDR3 consists of 15 residues. The DNA for the CDR3 is TGTGCCAGCAGCTTAGGGGGACAAGGCGTCTATGGCTACACCTTC. Residues: CASSLGGQGVYGYTF.

This clone occurred once. V usage is TRBV20-1 and J usage is TRBJ2-1, with D possibly TRBD2 on 5 matching bases. CDR3 length equals 11 residues. Germline values: CDR1 DFQATT, CDR2 SNEGSKA (reference sequence). Trimming stripped 4 bases from V and 9 bases from J, with 10 bases between. The CDR3: CSATGLGEQFF. CDR3 DNA sequence: TGCAGTGCTACCGGACTCGGTGAGCAGTTCTTC.

This clone was counted a single time. The chain links TRBV14 to TRBJ2-7, with TRBD1 as a possible D gene (5 bases). This CDR3 has 18 amino acids. V was shortened by 1 base and J by 0 bases, with 19 bases between the two germline ends. CDR1 is SGHDN and CDR2 is FVKESK in the germline V gene. In DNA form, the CDR3 reads TGTGCCAGCAGCCAAGGATACGCAGGGCAGTTCAGCTCCTACGAGCAGTACTTC. Its protein product is CASSQGYAGQFSSYEQYF. The variable domain in full, completed from reference TRBV14 and TRBJ2-7, reads EAGVTQFPSHSVIEKGQTVTLRCDPISGHDNLYWYRRVMGKEIKFLLHFVKESKQDESGMPNNRFLAERTGGTYSTLKVQPAELEDSGVYFCASSQGYAGQFSSYEQYFGPGTRLTVT.

The chain couples TRBV6-5 to TRBJ2-3, with 9 bases fitting TRBD1. This CDR3 has 15 residues. Trimming at V came to 5 bases and at J to 6 bases, leaving 9 bases not matched to a gene. Germline CDR1 reads MNHEY; CDR2 reads SVGAGI. The CDR3, as DNA: TGTGCCAGCAGTCCTCTTGGACAGGGGCGGGATACGCAGTATTTT. Translated, it gives CASSPLGQGRDTQYF.

This chain uses TRBV10-3 with TRBJ2-3; 8 bases line up with TRBD2. V lost 0 bases, J lost 2 bases, and 7 bases stayed unmatched. The CDR3 loop spans 17 amino acids. The germline CDR1 and CDR2 sequences are ENHRY and SYGVKD. The DNA of the CDR3 is TGTGCCATCAGTGAGTCAGGAACTAGCGGTCTCACAGATACGCAGTATTTT. Protein sequence: CAISESGTSGLTDTQYF.

This chain uses TRBV6-5 with TRBJ1-2; D not resolved. Germline assignment: CDR1 MNHEY and CDR2 SVGAGI. Between the trimmed V and J ends, which lost 7 bases and 6 bases, there was a span of 18 bases. CDR3 length equals 14 residues. This CDR3 is CASNQPGRRHGYTF. The CDR3 region has the DNA TGTGCCAGCAACCAACCGGGCAGGAGACATGGCTACACCTTC.

This clone has a single count. The V gene is TRBV6-2 or TRBV6-3, the J gene TRBJ1-1; D remains unclear. Deletions cut 2 bases from V and 0 bases from J, with 10 bases between. The CDR3 runs to 15 residues. From germline, CDR1 is MNHEY and CDR2 SVGEGT. CDR3 sequence reads: CASSYRGLMNTEAFF. For the CDR3, the DNA is TGTGCCAGCAGTTACAGAGGCCTCATGAACACTGAAGCTTTCTTT.

The chain uses TRBV30 and TRBJ2-2; TRBD2 matches 11 bases. Germline V gene sequence: CDR1 GTSNPN, CDR2 SVGIG (reference sequence). This CDR3 contains 16 residues. V trimming: 0 bases; J trimming: 4 bases; junction bases outside the gene matches: 4. This chain's CDR3 is CAWSVSSGGPTGELFF. Written as DNA, the CDR3 is TGTGCCTGGAGTGTTTCTAGCGGGGGGCCCACCGGGGAGCTGTTTTTT.

This clone has only a few counts. DNA for the CDR3: TGTGCCAGCTCATCCGTTGTGAGACAGGGGCCCTACGAGCAGTACTTC. Translated, it gives CASSSVVRQGPYEQYF. This chain links TRBV18 with TRBJ2-7; 8 bases agree with TRBD1. Germline CDR1 is KGHSH and CDR2 is LQKENI. CDR3 length: 16 residues. V trimming: 5 bases; J trimming: 2 bases; junction bases outside the gene matches: 11.

J is TRBJ1-1 and V is TRBV6-5, with 8 positions matching TRBD1. V shed 8 bases and J 7 bases; nucleotides not matched to a gene: 9. The CDR3 is made up of 13 amino acids. Germline assignment: CDR1 MNHEY and CDR2 SVGAGI. CDR3 DNA sequence: TGTGCCAGCCTTTCACAGGGACAGGTTGAAGCTTTCTTT. This translates into CASLSQGQVEAFF.

The chain carries TRBV29-1 and TRBJ2-3; 7 bases agree with TRBD1. The CDR3 length is 15 residues. Germline V CDR1 and CDR2: SQVTM, ANQGSEA. The junction had 9 bases not matched to a gene; V was cut back by 4 bases and J by 2 bases. This CDR3 reads CSVVGGDRDTDTQYF. The CDR3 DNA sequence: TGCAGCGTTGTAGGGGGCGATCGGGACACAGATACGCAGTATTTT.

The chain links TRBV5-8 to TRBJ2-3; perhaps TRBD2 as D (6 bases). The germline V gene encodes CDR1 SGHTS and CDR2 YDEGEE. Between the trimmed V and J ends, which lost 3 bases and 0 bases, there was a span of 23 bases. CDR3 size: 19 residues. The CDR3 DNA follows: TGTGCCAGCAGCTCCTGGCTGGCGGGGACGGGTTCGAGCACAGATACGCAGTATTTT. Residues: CASSSWLAGTGSSTDTQYF.

This clone appeared a single time. The V gene is TRBV2, the J gene TRBJ2-7; perhaps D is TRBD1 or TRBD2 (5 bases each). V dropped 3 bases and J dropped 2 bases, with 11 bases sitting between them. CDR1 is SNHLY, CDR2 FYNNEI, per germline. The CDR3 has 14 residues. DNA of the CDR3: TGTGCCAGCAGTGATGGGACGGTTACCTACGAGCAGTACTTC. This encodes CASSDGTVTYEQYF.

The chain carries TRBV25-1 and TRBJ1-1; D remains unclear. Germline assignment: CDR1 MGHDK and CDR2 SYGVNS. V was cut by 4 bases and J by 1 base, with 4 bases left in between. The length of the CDR3 is 12 residues. In nucleotides, the CDR3 is TGTGCCAGCAGTGTCTGGAACACTGAAGCTTTCTTT. Encoded protein: CASSVWNTEAFF.

This clone was seen just once. This sequence joins TRBV30 and TRBJ1-2; D gene ambiguous. Germline CDR1 and CDR2: GTSNPN and SVGIG (reference sequence). V lost 5 bases to trimming and J lost 2 bases, with 12 bases between them. The CDR3 is made up of 13 amino acids. The CDR3 DNA follows: TGTGCCTGGGATGGTGGTTACAACTATGGCTACACCTTC. Translation: CAWDGGYNYGYTF. Combining the CDR3 with reference TRBV30 and TRBJ1-2 gives the whole variable domain SQTIHQWPATLVQPVGSPLSLECTVEGTSNPNLYWYRQAAGRGLQLLFYSVGIGQISSEVPQNLSASRPQDRQFILSSKKLLLSDSGFYLCAWDGGYNYGYTFGSGTRLTVV.

This rearrangement joins TRBV30 to TRBJ2-1; D uncertain. Germline CDR1 reads GTSNPN; CDR2 reads SVGIG (reference sequence). The CDR3 extends over 11 amino acids. CDR3 DNA: TGTGCTTTGGGTACCTACAATGAGCAGTTCTTC. This translates into CALGTYNEQFF.

The chain links TRBV5-1 to TRBJ2-4; D perhaps matches TRBD1 (5 bases). This CDR3 comprises 15 residues. Trimming left V 6 bases short and J 0 bases short, with 13 bases between. The germline V gene encodes CDR1 SGHRS and CDR2 YFSETQ. For the CDR3, the DNA is TGCGCCAGCAAGGACACATTTTTAGCCAAAAACATTCAGTACTTC. Residues: CASKDTFLAKNIQYF.

The chain links TRBV19 to TRBJ2-1; the D gene is possibly TRBD2 (6 bases). V was trimmed by 10 bases and J by 8 bases, leaving 21 bases between them. Germline values: CDR1 LNHDA, CDR2 SQIVND (reference sequence). CDR3 size: 14 residues. CDR3 coding DNA: TGTGCCACCGCCCAGGACTTCAAGCGGGATGAGCAGTTCTTC. Amino acids: CATAQDFKRDEQFF.

V usage is TRBV7-8 and J usage is TRBJ1-5; D may be TRBD1 (6 bases). V shed 8 bases and J shed 7 bases, with 21 bases lying between them. This CDR3 comprises 15 residues. Germline CDR1 is SGHVS and CDR2 is FQNEAQ. CDR3 protein: CASAPEGEPGQPQHF. The CDR3 nucleotides read TGTGCCAGCGCACCCGAGGGGGAACCTGGGCAGCCCCAGCATTTT.

This clone was recorded a few times. CDR3 region: CASSKVGQGLGYTF. The CDR3 DNA follows: TGTGCCAGCAGCAAAGTGGGCCAGGGTCTTGGCTACACCTTC. This rearrangement joins TRBV14 to TRBJ1-2; perhaps TRBD1 as D (5 bases). Trimming took off 5 bases at V and 7 bases at J, with 17 bases between the two ends. This CDR3 is 14 amino acids long. Germline CDR1 reads SGHDN; CDR2 reads FVKESK.

The rearrangement uses TRBV30 and TRBJ2-2, with 11 bases aligning to TRBD1. J gave up 3 bases and V 5 bases, and 8 bases lay outside the gene matches. CDR1 GTSNPN and CDR2 SVGIG come from the germline V gene (reference sequence). The CDR3 has 16 amino acids. The CDR3 DNA follows: TGTGCCTGGGATTTTGGGACAGGGGGGTACACCGGGGAGCTGTTTTTT. This encodes CAWDFGTGGYTGELFF.